What follows are 11 T cell receptor beta chains derived from one specimen sequenced in a study of T cell responses to AZD1222 COVID-19 vaccine. Generated by immunoSEQ multiplex PCR, the TCRdb table keeps only in-frame clones and is missing some. The table includes some 150,000 clones, about 90% detected once. This specimen consisted of peripheral blood, obtained on day 0 of AZD1222 vaccination. The receptors were gathered from an adult in good health.

This rearrangement joins TRBV9 to TRBJ1-2; no definite D call. V was cut by 3 bases and J by 3 bases, with 9 bases left in between. From germline, CDR1 is SGDLS and CDR2 YYNGEE. This CDR3 comprises 13 residues. This CDR3 is CASSADGYYGYTF. CDR3 DNA: TGTGCCAGCAGCGCCGACGGCTACTATGGCTACACCTTC.

In nucleotides, the CDR3 is TGTGCCAGTAGTATGGGACAGGGATCCCACGAGCAGTACTTC. Translated, it gives CASSMGQGSHEQYF. The chain has TRBV19 and TRBJ2-7; 9 nucleotides match TRBD1. Germline-derived CDR1 and CDR2 are LNHDA and SQIVND (reference sequence). The junction had 5 bases not matched to a gene; V was cut back by 3 bases and J by 5 bases. The CDR3 is 14 residues long. Full variable domain (outside the CDR3, taken from reference TRBV19 and TRBJ2-7): DGGITQSPKYLFRKEGQNVTLSCEQNLNHDAMYWYRQDPGQGLRLIYYSQIVNDFQKGDIAEGYSVSREKKESFPLTVTSAQKNPTAFYLCASSMGQGSHEQYFGPGTRLTVT.

The chain combines TRBV12-5 with TRBJ2-2; no clear D. Germline CDR1 and CDR2: LGHNT and FRNRAP. V was cut by 2 bases and J by 5 bases, with 6 bases left in between. The CDR3 runs to 13 residues. The CDR3 is CASGLQRTGELFF. The CDR3 DNA sequence: TGTGCTAGTGGTTTGCAGCGAACCGGGGAGCTGTTTTTT.

The rearrangement uses TRBV7-2 and TRBJ2-2; 11 bases match TRBD2. The V gene end was trimmed by 4 bases and the J gene end by 6 bases; junction bases not matched to a gene: 4. The CDR3 spans 15 residues. The V gene's germline CDR1 is SGHTA and CDR2 FQGNSA. The CDR3 DNA reads TGTGCCAGCAGCTCGGGACTAGCGGTGGCCGGGGAGCTGTTTTTT. It specifies CASSSGLAVAGELFF.

V and J are TRBV6-2 or TRBV6-3 and TRBJ2-7; perhaps TRBD2 as D (5 bases). Germline values: CDR1 MNHEY, CDR2 SVGEGT. The CDR3 extends over 13 amino acids. Between the trimmed V and J ends, which lost 2 bases and 2 bases, there was a span of 7 bases. DNA for the CDR3: TGTGCCAGCAGTTACCCCGGGACCTACGAGCAGTACTTC. Protein product: CASSYPGTYEQYF.

This rearrangement joins TRBV28 to TRBJ2-7; D is unresolved. The CDR3 covers 14 residues. V shed 7 bases and J shed 2 bases, with 15 bases lying between them. Germline lookup yields CDR1 MDHEN and CDR2 SYDVKM. This CDR3 reads CASTPRAKTYEQYF. Written as DNA, the CDR3 is TGTGCCAGCACTCCCCGGGCGAAAACCTACGAGCAGTACTTC.

The genes are TRBV3-1 (or the pseudogene TRBV3-2) and TRBJ2-3; D remains ambiguous. The CDR3 sequence is 14 residues long. Germline CDR1 and CDR2: LGHDT and YNNKEL (reference sequence). V shed 0 bases and J shed 4 bases, with 8 bases lying between them. The chain's CDR3 is CASSQDPAPDTQYF. CDR3 DNA: TGTGCCAGCAGCCAAGATCCGGCCCCAGATACGCAGTATTTT.

This clone turned up a few times. In DNA form, the CDR3 reads TGTGCCAGCAGCGGTAGGGGGCGGCTCGAGCAGTACTTC. Its translation: CASSGRGRLEQYF. The gene calls are TRBV7-9 and TRBJ2-7, with 7 positions matching TRBD1. CDR3 length: 13 amino acids. V lost 5 bases to trimming and J lost 6 bases; unmatched junction nucleotides: 7. Germline V lookup: CDR1 SEHNR, CDR2 FQNEAQ (reference sequence).

The chain has TRBV6-2 or TRBV6-3 and TRBJ2-7, with a weak D call TRBD2 (6 bases). Trimming shortened V by 2 bases and J by 6 bases, and 14 bases separated the two germline ends. Germline loops: CDR1 MNHEY, CDR2 SVGEGT. The CDR3 is 14 amino acids. CDR3 nucleotides: TGTGCCAGCAGTTACAACGGGAGAAACTCCGAGCAGTACTTC. Translation gives CASSYNGRNSEQYF.

V gene TRBV6-2 or TRBV6-3 combines with J gene TRBJ1-2; 9 nucleotides line up with TRBD1. The trim removed 2 bases at V and 0 bases at J, leaving 13 bases unmatched. This CDR3 spans 19 amino acids. Germline assignment: CDR1 MNHEY and CDR2 SVGEGT. The CDR3 coding sequence is TGTGCCAGCAGTTACCACATAAATCTGGACAGGGGAGCTAACTATGGCTACACCTTC. The encoded protein is CASSYHINLDRGANYGYTF.

For the CDR3, the DNA is TGTGCCATCAGTGAGTCCGGTGCAGGACGTAAGAGCTACACCTTC. Its protein is CAISESGAGRKSYTF. The chain combines TRBV10-3 with TRBJ1-2; D remains ambiguous. CDR1 ENHRY and CDR2 SYGVKD come from the germline V gene. The CDR3 contains 15 residues. V lost 0 bases, J lost 9 bases, and 17 bases lay in between.